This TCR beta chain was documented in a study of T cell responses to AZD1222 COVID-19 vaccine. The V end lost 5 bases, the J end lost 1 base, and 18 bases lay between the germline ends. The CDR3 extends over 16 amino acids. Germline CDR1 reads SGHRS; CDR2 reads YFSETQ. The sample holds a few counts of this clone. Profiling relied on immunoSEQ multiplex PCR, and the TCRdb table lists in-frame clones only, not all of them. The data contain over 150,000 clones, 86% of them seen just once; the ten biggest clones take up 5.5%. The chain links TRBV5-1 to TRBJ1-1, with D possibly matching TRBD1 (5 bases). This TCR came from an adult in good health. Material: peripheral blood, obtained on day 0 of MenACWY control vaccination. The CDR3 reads CASSFRPQGTNTEAFF. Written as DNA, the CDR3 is TGCGCCAGCAGTTTCCGGCCTCAAGGGACGAACACTGAAGCTTTCTTT.